The 14 T cell receptor beta chains below were found in one sample sequenced in a study of blood T cell repertoires in COVID-19. Sequenced by immunoSEQ multiplex PCR; TCRdb stores in-frame clones only, minus some. The data show fewer than 90,000 clones, over 70% seen once. Sequencing was carried out using peripheral blood. The receptors stem from a woman aged 50 to 65 with acute or convalescent COVID-19.

Only one count was recorded for this clone. J is TRBJ2-1 and V is TRBV27; TRBD2 matches 12 bases. The V gene end was trimmed by 4 bases and the J gene end by 0 bases; junction bases not matched to a gene: 7. The CDR3 sequence is 18 residues long. From germline, CDR1 is MNHEY and CDR2 SMNVEV (reference sequence). CDR3 sequence (DNA): TGTGCCAGCAGTTCCCAAGGACTAGCGGGGTTCTCCTACAATGAGCAGTTCTTC. Translating it yields CASSSQGLAGFSYNEQFF.

The gene calls are TRBV7-9 and TRBJ1-3, with D possibly TRBD1 on 6 matching bases. Germline values: CDR1 SEHNR, CDR2 FQNEAQ (reference sequence). This CDR3 has 13 amino acids. Trimming left V 5 bases short and J 2 bases short, with 7 bases between. CDR3: CASSGDTGNTIYF. In DNA, the CDR3 is TGTGCCAGCAGCGGGGACACTGGAAACACCATATATTTT.

The rearrangement uses TRBV5-1 and TRBJ1-2; 7 bases are shared with TRBD1. CDR3 length: 15 residues. V lost 5 bases to trimming and J lost 0 bases; unmatched junction nucleotides: 7. Germline V gene lookup returns CDR1 SGHRS and CDR2 YFSETQ. In DNA, the CDR3 is TGCGCCAGCAGGGCCCGGGACAGCCCTAACTATGGCTACACCTTC. It codes for CASRARDSPNYGYTF.

The V and J genes are TRBV19 and TRBJ2-5, with TRBD1 matching 11 bases. CDR3 length: 15 amino acids. From germline, CDR1 is LNHDA and CDR2 SQIVND (reference sequence). Losses at the gene ends were 5 bases for V and 4 bases for J; bases not matched to a gene: 6. The CDR3 bases are TGTGCCAGTAGTCCCCGGACAGGGGGCTTAGAGACCCAGTACTTC. This codes for CASSPRTGGLETQYF.

The chain joins TRBV19 to TRBJ1-6; D gene ambiguous. CDR3 size: 17 residues. Germline CDR1 and CDR2: LNHDA and SQIVND (reference sequence). V lost 6 bases and J 7 bases, leaving 22 bases between the germline ends. The CDR3 sequence is CASRKGGEETRNSPLHF. DNA of the CDR3: TGTGCCAGTAGAAAGGGAGGCGAGGAAACGAGGAATTCACCCCTCCACTTT. Variable domain in full (rest from reference TRBV19 and TRBJ1-6): DGGITQSPKYLFRKEGQNVTLSCEQNLNHDAMYWYRQDPGQGLRLIYYSQIVNDFQKGDIAEGYSVSREKKESFPLTVTSAQKNPTAFYLCASRKGGEETRNSPLHFGNGTRLTVT.

The V and J genes are TRBV7-2 and TRBJ1-5; TRBD1 aligns across 8 bases. After removal of 4 bases from V and 7 bases from J, the junction contained 9 bases not matched to a gene. Looked up from germline, CDR1 is SGHTA and CDR2 is FQGNSA. This CDR3 comprises 15 residues. The DNA for the CDR3 is TGTGCCAGCAGCTCTTCCGGGACAGGATTCCAGCCCCAGCATTTT. Its protein product is CASSSSGTGFQPQHF.

In its sample, this clone was seen once. This rearrangement joins TRBV19 to TRBJ1-4, with 9 bases lining up with TRBD1. CDR3 length equals 19 residues. After removal of 7 bases from V and 3 bases from J, the junction contained 18 bases not matched to a gene. CDR1 and CDR2 (germline): LNHDA, SQIVND (reference sequence). In DNA form, the CDR3 reads TGTGCCAGTACCAAAAGGACAGGGGTCGCTTCAACTCCTAATGAAAAACTGTTTTTT. It codes for CASTKRTGVASTPNEKLFF.

The V and J genes are TRBV2 and TRBJ1-3; 8 bases are a match to TRBD1. Trimming at V came to 4 bases and at J to 0 bases, leaving 8 bases not matched to a gene. The CDR3 is 17 residues long. Looked up from germline, CDR1 is SNHLY and CDR2 is FYNNEI. The CDR3 here is CASSVGRGPLSGNTIYF. In nucleotides, the CDR3 is TGTGCCAGCAGTGTTGGCAGGGGGCCGCTCTCTGGAAACACCATATATTTT. The full variable domain, its missing parts supplied by reference TRBV2 and TRBJ1-3, is EPEVTQTPSHQVTQMGQEVILRCVPISNHLYFYWYRQILGQKVEFLVSFYNNEISEKSEIFDDQFSVERPDGSNFTLKIRSTKLEDSAMYFCASSVGRGPLSGNTIYFGEGSWLTVV.

The chain is built from TRBV2 and TRBJ2-6; the D is unclear. From germline, CDR1 is SNHLY and CDR2 FYNNEI. The CDR3 runs 14 residues. Trimming removed 5 bases at V and 0 bases at J, with 5 bases between. The CDR3 spells CASSIVSGANVLTF. The CDR3 coding sequence is TGTGCCAGCAGTATCGTCTCTGGGGCCAACGTCCTGACTTTC.

The J gene is TRBJ2-7, the V gene TRBV7-9, with 11 bases aligning to TRBD2. Per germline, CDR1 SEHNR and CDR2 FQNEAQ (reference sequence). Trimming cost V 5 bases and J 1 base; bases outside gene matches: 4. CDR3 size: 15 residues. CDR3 nucleotides: TGTGCCAGCAGCGGTACTAGCGGGGGTTCCTACGAGCAGTACTTC. Amino acid sequence: CASSGTSGGSYEQYF.

The chain joins TRBV6-2 or TRBV6-3 to TRBJ2-5, with D unresolved. The CDR3 is 13 residues long. Germline V lookup: CDR1 MNHEY, CDR2 SVGEGT. Trimming shortened V by 5 bases and J by 5 bases, and 12 bases separated the two germline ends. CDR3 DNA: TGTGCCAGCAGTCTAGTTCCTCAGGAGACCCAGTACTTC. Encoded protein: CASSLVPQETQYF.

This clone turned up a few times. The chain has TRBV28 and TRBJ1-2, with 8 bases identical to TRBD1. The J segment lost 1 base and the V segment lost 10 bases, leaving 5 bases of the junction unmatched. From germline, CDR1 is MDHEN and CDR2 SYDVKM. The CDR3 is 13 residues long. This chain's CDR3 is CATRTGNNYGYTF. Written as DNA, the CDR3 is TGTGCCACCAGGACAGGGAATAACTATGGCTACACCTTC.

This chain links TRBV5-8 with TRBJ2-7, with 7 bases aligning to TRBD1. CDR1 is SGHTS and CDR2 is YDEGEE in the germline V gene. CDR3 size: 15 residues. With V trimmed by 2 bases and J by 1 base, 6 bases remained unmatched. The CDR3 DNA is TGTGCCAGCAGCTTCGGCCAGGGGGTTTCCTACGAGCAGTACTTC. Translated: CASSFGQGVSYEQYF.

This clone was seen only a few times. The rearrangement joins TRBV7-9 to TRBJ1-2; 8 bases are shared with TRBD1. The germline V gene has CDR1 SEHNR and CDR2 FQNEAQ (reference sequence). Trimming removed 1 base from V and 6 bases from J; junction bases left unmatched: 4. The CDR3 extends over 14 amino acids. The CDR3 region is CASSLGTGLNGYTF. For the CDR3, the DNA is TGTGCCAGCAGCTTAGGGACAGGGTTGAATGGCTACACCTTC.